The clone carrying this T cell receptor beta chain was counted a single time. What it binds is not known. This sample stems from a study of Tregs in tolerant kidney transplant recipients. CD4+CD25+CD127- Tregs, CD4+CD25- non-Tregs, CD4 and CD8 cells were sorted. General observations from the study: Few patients were studied, so findings need validation in larger groups. No direct test of biological reproducibility was done here. Activated donor B cell expansion appeared to reveal the most relevant donor-specific TCRbeta repertoire.

Repertoires were generated with immunoSEQ multiplex PCR, while TCRdb's copy carries only in-frame clones and drops some. The table records tens of thousands of clones, 84% of them present only once. This clonotype was obtained from a human donor in good health. The specimen was CD4+ T cells from blood.

CDR3 residues: CASSSRQGGSGTEAFF. The CDR3 nucleotides are TGTGCCAGCAGCTCCAGACAGGGAGGATCTGGTACTGAAGCTTTCTTT. The chain uses TRBV11-2 and TRBJ1-1, with 7 bases aligning to TRBD1. The CDR3 has 16 amino acids. The trim removed 4 bases at V and 5 bases at J, leaving 13 bases unmatched. The V gene's germline CDR1 is SGHAT and CDR2 FQNNGV.